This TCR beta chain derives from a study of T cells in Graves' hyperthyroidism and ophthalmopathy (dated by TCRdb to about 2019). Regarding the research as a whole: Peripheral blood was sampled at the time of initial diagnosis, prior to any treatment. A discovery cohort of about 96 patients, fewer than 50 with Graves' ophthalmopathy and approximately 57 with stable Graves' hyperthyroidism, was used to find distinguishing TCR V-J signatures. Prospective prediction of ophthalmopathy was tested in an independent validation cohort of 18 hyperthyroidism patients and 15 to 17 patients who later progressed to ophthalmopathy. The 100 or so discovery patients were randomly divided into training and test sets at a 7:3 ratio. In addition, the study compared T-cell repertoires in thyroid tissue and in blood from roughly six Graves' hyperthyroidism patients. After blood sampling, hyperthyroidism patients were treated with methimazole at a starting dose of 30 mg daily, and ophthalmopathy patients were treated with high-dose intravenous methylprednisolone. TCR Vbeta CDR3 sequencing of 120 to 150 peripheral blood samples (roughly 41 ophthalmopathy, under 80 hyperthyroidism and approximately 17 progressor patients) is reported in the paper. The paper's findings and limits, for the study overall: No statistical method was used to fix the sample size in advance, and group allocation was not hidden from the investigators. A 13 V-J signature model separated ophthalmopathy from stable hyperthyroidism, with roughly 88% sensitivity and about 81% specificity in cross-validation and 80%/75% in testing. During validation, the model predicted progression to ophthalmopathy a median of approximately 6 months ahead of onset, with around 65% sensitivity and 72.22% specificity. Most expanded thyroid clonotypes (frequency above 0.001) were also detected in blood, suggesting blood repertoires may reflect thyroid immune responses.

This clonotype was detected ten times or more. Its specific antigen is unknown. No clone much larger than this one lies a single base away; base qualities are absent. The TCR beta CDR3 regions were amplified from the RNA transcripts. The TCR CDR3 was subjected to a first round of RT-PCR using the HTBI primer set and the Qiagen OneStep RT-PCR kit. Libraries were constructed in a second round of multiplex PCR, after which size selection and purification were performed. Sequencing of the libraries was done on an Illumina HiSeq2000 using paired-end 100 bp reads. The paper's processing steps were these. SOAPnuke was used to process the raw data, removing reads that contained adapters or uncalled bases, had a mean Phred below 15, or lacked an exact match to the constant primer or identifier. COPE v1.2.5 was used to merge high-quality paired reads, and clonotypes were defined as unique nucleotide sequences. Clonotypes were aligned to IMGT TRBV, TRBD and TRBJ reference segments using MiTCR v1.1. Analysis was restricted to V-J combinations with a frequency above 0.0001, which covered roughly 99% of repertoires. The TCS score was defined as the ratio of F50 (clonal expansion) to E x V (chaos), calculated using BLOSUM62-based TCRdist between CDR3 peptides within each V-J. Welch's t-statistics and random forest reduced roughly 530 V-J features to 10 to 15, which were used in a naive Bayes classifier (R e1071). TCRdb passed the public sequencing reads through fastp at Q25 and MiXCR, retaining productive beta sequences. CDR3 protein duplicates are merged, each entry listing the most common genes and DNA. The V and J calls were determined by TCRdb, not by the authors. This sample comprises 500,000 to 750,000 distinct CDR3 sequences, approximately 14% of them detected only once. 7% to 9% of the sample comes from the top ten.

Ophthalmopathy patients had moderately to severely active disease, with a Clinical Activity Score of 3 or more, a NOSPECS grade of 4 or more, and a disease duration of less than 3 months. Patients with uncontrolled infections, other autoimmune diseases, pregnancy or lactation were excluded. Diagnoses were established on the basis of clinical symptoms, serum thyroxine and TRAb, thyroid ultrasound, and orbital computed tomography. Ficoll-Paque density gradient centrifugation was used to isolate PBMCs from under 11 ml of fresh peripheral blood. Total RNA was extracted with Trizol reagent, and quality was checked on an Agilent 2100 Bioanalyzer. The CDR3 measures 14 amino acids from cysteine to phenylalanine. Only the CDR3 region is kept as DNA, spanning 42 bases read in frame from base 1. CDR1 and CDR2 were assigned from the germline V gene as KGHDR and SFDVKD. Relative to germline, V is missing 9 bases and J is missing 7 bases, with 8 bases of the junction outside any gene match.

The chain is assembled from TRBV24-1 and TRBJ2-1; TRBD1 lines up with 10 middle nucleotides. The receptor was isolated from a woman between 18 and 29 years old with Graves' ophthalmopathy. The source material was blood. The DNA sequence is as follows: TGTGCCACCGCTCCGGGACAGGGGTTGAATGAGCAGTTCTTC. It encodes CATAPGQGLNEQFF.